Following are 11 T cell receptor beta chains from one sample sequenced in a study of human T cells and chemical hapten exposure (dated by TCRdb to the early 2020s). The method was RACE. Sequencing took place on a NextSeq 500. The public reads were run again by TCRdb, first through fastp at Q25 and then through MiXCR, and only productive beta chains were kept. Each CDR3 protein appears once, grouped with its most common genes and DNA. The sample includes about 96,000 distinct CDR3 sequences, with about 9.6% observed a single time. Together, the top ten hold 2% to 2.5% of the sample. The time point tag for this specimen amounts to: patch test 2, 6 weeks after DPC sensitization. The sample's treatment or condition label, decoded: therapeutic diphenylcyclopropenone sensitization with weekly scalp DPC. The material was whole blood, obtained in connection with sensitization to the hapten diphenylcyclopropenone (DPC). All receptors come from a middle-aged woman with alopecia areata. Some clones in this sample may be carry-over from other donors' samples.

There are a few counts of this clonotype. The chain links TRBV12-3 or TRBV12-4 to TRBJ2-2; TRBD1 aligns across 7 bases. CDR3 length equals 16 residues. Trimming at V came to 1 base and at J to 4 bases, leaving 6 bases not matched to a gene. The CDR3 region is CASSLGTGVVTGELFF. As DNA, the CDR3 is TGTGCCAGCAGTTTAGGGACAGGAGTCGTCACCGGGGAGCTGTTTTTT.

In this sample, this clonotype turned up a few times. V is TRBV5-1 and J is TRBJ2-1, with TRBD1 matching over 10 bases. The CDR3 length is 15 residues. CDR1 and CDR2 from the germline V gene are SGHRS and YFSETQ. With 1 base clipped from V and 9 bases from J, the junction kept 7 bases outside the gene matches. The CDR3 nucleotides are TGCGCCAGCAGCTTGAAGGGGACAGGGGTTAGTGAGCAGTTCTTC. It translates to CASSLKGTGVSEQFF.

The rearrangement links TRBV28 to TRBJ1-5, with a tentative D call TRBD1 (5 bases). V lost 7 bases and J 2 bases, leaving 12 bases between the germline ends. The CDR3 runs 14 residues. Germline CDR1 MDHEN, CDR2 SYDVKM. This CDR3 reads CASIWGGGNQPQHF. The CDR3 DNA reads TGTGCCAGCATTTGGGGGGGAGGCAATCAGCCCCAGCATTTT.

This clonotype showed up many times. The rearrangement links TRBV28 to TRBJ1-4, with D tentatively TRBD1 (5 bases). Trimming removed 5 bases at V and 13 bases at J, with 17 bases between. Per germline, CDR1 MDHEN and CDR2 SYDVKM. The CDR3 consists of 13 residues. The CDR3 spells CASSESRSDRLFF. The CDR3, as DNA: TGTGCCAGCAGTGAATCCCGGTCAGACAGACTGTTTTTT.

The chain couples TRBV5-1 to TRBJ2-2, with TRBD1 identical over 9 bases. J was trimmed by 4 bases and V by 2 bases; bases with no gene match: 6. The germline CDR1 and CDR2 sequences are SGHRS and YFSETQ. The CDR3 loop spans 16 amino acids. The CDR3 DNA is TGCGCCAGCAGCTTACAGGGGGCGGTCGGCACCGGGGAGCTGTTTTTT. Protein sequence: CASSLQGAVGTGELFF.

V usage is TRBV28 and J usage is TRBJ2-6; D is undetermined. This CDR3 has 16 residues. Trimming took off 10 bases at V and 0 bases at J, with 16 bases between the two ends. CDR1 and CDR2 (germline): MDHEN, SYDVKM. CDR3 nucleotides: TGTGCCATCGACGCCTCCTGGGGCTCTGGGGCCAACGTCCTGACTTTC. Translated: CAIDASWGSGANVLTF. Full variable domain (outside the CDR3, taken from reference TRBV28 and TRBJ2-6): DVKVTQSSRYLVKRTGEKVFLECVQDMDHENMFWYRQDPGLGLRLIYFSYDVKMKEKGDIPEGYSVSREKKERFSLILESASTNQTSMYLCAIDASWGSGANVLTFGAGSRLTVL.

This clonotype was found a few times. The chain uses TRBV5-1 and TRBJ1-1; 10 bases fit TRBD1. From germline, CDR1 is SGHRS and CDR2 YFSETQ. CDR3 length: 15 residues. V lost 2 bases to trimming and J lost 5 bases; unmatched junction nucleotides: 6. This CDR3 reads CASSFRTGGETEAFF. The CDR3 nucleotides read TGCGCCAGCAGCTTCCGGACAGGGGGAGAGACTGAAGCTTTCTTT.

This clonotype was counted ten times or more. The rearrangement joins TRBV20-1 to TRBJ2-7, with 11 bases matching TRBD1. Germline loops: CDR1 DFQATT, CDR2 SNEGSKA (reference sequence). The CDR3 has 18 residues. V gave up 4 bases and J gave up 3 bases; unmatched junction bases: 17. In DNA, the CDR3 is TGCAGTGCTAACCGGGACAGGGGGTTTGCGGGAGTTGACTACGAGCAGTACTTC. This translates into CSANRDRGFAGVDYEQYF.

The V call is TRBV4-1, the J call TRBJ1-1; tentative D call: TRBD1 (6 bases). This CDR3 contains 13 residues. Germline CDR1 reads MGHRA; CDR2 reads YSYEKL. V was clipped by 2 bases and J by 4 bases, with 8 bases between them. The CDR3 bases are TGCGCCAGCAGCCAACGAGGGGGCACTGAAGCTTTCTTT. Its translation is CASSQRGGTEAFF.

The rearrangement links TRBV6-2 or TRBV6-3 to TRBJ1-1; possibly TRBD1 for D (6 bases). This CDR3 has 16 residues. V gave up 2 bases and J gave up 3 bases, with 16 bases separating them. Germline V lookup: CDR1 MNHEY, CDR2 SVGEGT. The CDR3 loop reads CASSYPVGGEDTEAFF. The CDR3 DNA reads as TGTGCCAGCAGTTACCCCGTGGGGGGCGAAGACACTGAAGCTTTCTTT.

The chain links TRBV21-1 to TRBJ2-1. TRBV21-1 is shown as a pseudogene. The CDR3 loop spans 15 amino acids. CDR3: CASRFGRPNYNEQFF. The CDR3 DNA is TGTGCCAGCAGATTCGGTAGACCGAATTACAATGAGCAGTTCTTC.